Shown below are 20 T cell receptor beta chains from a single sample sequenced in a study of blood T cell repertoires in COVID-19. Profiled with immunoSEQ multiplex PCR; TCRdb holds only in-frame clones, not every one. The sample lists tens of thousands of clones; 80% to 90% were seen once. Sequenced sample: peripheral blood. These receptor sequences come from a man aged 60 to 69 with acute or convalescent COVID-19.

This chain links TRBV9 with TRBJ2-3; TRBD2 matches at 8 bases. The CDR3 spans 16 residues. Germline CDR1 reads SGDLS; CDR2 reads YYNGEE. V was clipped by 0 bases and J by 4 bases; unmatched bases: 7. The CDR3 here is CASSVATGGQSDTQYF. CDR3 coding DNA: TGTGCCAGCAGCGTAGCGACGGGGGGGCAGTCAGATACGCAGTATTTT.

The chain combines TRBV4-1 with TRBJ1-6, with 8 bases fitting TRBD1. Trimming at V came to 2 bases and at J to 9 bases, leaving 9 bases not matched to a gene. From germline, CDR1 is MGHRA and CDR2 YSYEKL. This CDR3 contains 16 residues. CDR3 amino acids: CASSQNTPGGSSPLHF. As DNA, the CDR3 is TGCGCCAGCAGCCAAAATACTCCAGGGGGCAGTTCACCCCTCCACTTT.

The rearrangement joins TRBV5-1 to TRBJ2-1; tentative D call: TRBD2 (5 bases). The CDR3 extends over 14 amino acids. From germline, CDR1 is SGHRS and CDR2 YFSETQ. The V end was cut by 0 bases, the J end by 6 bases, with 10 bases between. In nucleotides, the CDR3 is TGCGCCAGCAGCTTGGAGTCTAGCTTCAATGAGCAGTTCTTC. It codes for CASSLESSFNEQFF.

The chain combines TRBV3-1 (or the pseudogene TRBV3-2) with TRBJ1-1; no definite D call. This CDR3 spans 12 amino acids. Germline V CDR1 and CDR2: LGHDT, YNNKEL (reference sequence). The V and J ends lost 4 bases and 2 bases respectively, with 5 bases between them. The CDR3 DNA is TGTGCCAGCAGCCTGAGAAACACTGAAGCTTTCTTT. It specifies CASSLRNTEAFF.

The V gene is TRBV6-1, the J gene TRBJ1-4; 9 positions match TRBD1. The CDR3 runs to 16 residues. The V gene end was trimmed by 3 bases and the J gene end by 8 bases; junction bases not matched to a gene: 10. The germline gives CDR1 MNHNS, CDR2 SASEGT. The chain's CDR3 is CASSELRTGEGEKLFF. The CDR3 DNA is TGTGCCAGCAGTGAGCTCCGGACAGGGGAAGGAGAAAAACTGTTTTTT.

In its sample, this clone was seen once. V is TRBV29-1 and J is TRBJ1-1; TRBD1 might be the D (5 bases). Trimming pared 4 bases from V and 7 bases from J, leaving 7 bases between. There are 10 residues in the CDR3. Per the germline V gene, CDR1 is SQVTM and CDR2 is ANQGSEA. DNA of the CDR3: TGCAGCGTTGTACAGGTTGAAGCTTTCTTT. It specifies CSVVQVEAFF.

This clone has only a few counts. The chain couples TRBV19 to TRBJ1-5; the D gene is possibly TRBD1 (5 bases). There are 16 residues in the CDR3. Germline V gene sequence: CDR1 LNHDA, CDR2 SQIVND (reference sequence). The germline V and J ends were trimmed by 3 bases and 6 bases, with 18 bases remaining between them. This CDR3 is CASSIISGIGFQPQHF. The CDR3 nucleotides read TGTGCCAGTAGTATCATTTCAGGGATTGGATTTCAGCCCCAGCATTTT. Based on the CDR3 plus reference TRBV19 and TRBJ1-5, the full variable domain is DGGITQSPKYLFRKEGQNVTLSCEQNLNHDAMYWYRQDPGQGLRLIYYSQIVNDFQKGDIAEGYSVSREKKESFPLTVTSAQKNPTAFYLCASSIISGIGFQPQHFGDGTRLSIL.

The J gene is TRBJ1-1, the V gene TRBV7-9; no clear D gene. The germline CDR1 and CDR2 sequences are SEHNR and FQNEAQ (reference sequence). Trimming left V 0 bases short and J 8 bases short, with 7 bases between. The CDR3 extends over 12 amino acids. For the CDR3, the DNA is TGTGCCAGCAGCTTAGCATCGGAGGAAGCTTTCTTT. Its translation is CASSLASEEAFF.

The chain's CDR3 is CASSLDRVYNEQFF. CDR3 coding DNA: TGTGCCAGCAGCTTAGACAGGGTTTATAATGAGCAGTTCTTC. The V gene is TRBV11-1, the J gene TRBJ2-1; weak D call: TRBD1 (6 bases). V was clipped by 1 base and J by 7 bases, with 11 bases between them. From germline, CDR1 is SGHAT and CDR2 FQDESV (reference sequence). The CDR3 loop spans 14 amino acids. Filled out from reference TRBV11-1 and TRBJ2-1, the complete variable domain reads EAEVAQSPRYKITEKSQAVAFWCDPISGHATLYWYRQILGQGPELLVQFQDESVVDDSQLPKDRFSAERLKGVDSTLKIQPAELGDSAMYLCASSLDRVYNEQFFGPGTRLTVL.

This clone was seen just once. The junction differs from germline at one of its ends, possibly a read error. The chain couples TRBV9 to TRBJ2-3, with D perhaps TRBD1 (6 bases). In germline, CDR1 is SGDLS, CDR2 YYNGEE. CDR3 size: 14 residues. The CDR3 DNA reads TGTGCCAGCAGCGTATACCGGGACACGTCAGTTTTGTGTTTT. Translated, it gives CASSVYRDTSVLCF. The whole variable domain, filled in from reference TRBV9 and TRBJ2-3, reads DSGVTQTPKHLITATGQRVTLRCSPRSGDLSVYWYQQSLDQGLQFLIQYYNGEERAKGNILERFSAQQFPDLHSELNLSSLELGDSALYFCASSVYRDTSVLCFGPGTRLTVL.

The CDR3 bases are TGTGCCAGCAGCGCCGGGACTAGCTACGAGCAGTACTTC. It is translated as CASSAGTSYEQYF. The chain joins TRBV6-6 to TRBJ2-7, with 8 bases fitting TRBD2. The CDR3 length is 13 residues. Germline lookup yields CDR1 MNHNY and CDR2 SVGAGI (reference sequence). V trimming: 6 bases; J trimming: 3 bases; junction bases outside the gene matches: 4.

The chain is built from TRBV6-6 and TRBJ1-1, with 7 nucleotides matching TRBD1. The V and J ends lost 0 bases and 10 bases, in that order; junction bases with no gene match: 2. CDR3 length: 12 amino acids. CDR1 is MNHNY and CDR2 is SVGAGI in the germline V gene (reference sequence). For the CDR3, the DNA is TGTGCCAGCAGTTACTCATCAGGGGGAGCTTTCTTT. Protein product: CASSYSSGGAFF.

This chain connects TRBV7-9 to TRBJ1-1; D gene ambiguous. The CDR3 spans 14 residues. Germline assignment: CDR1 SEHNR and CDR2 FQNEAQ (reference sequence). V dropped 3 bases and J dropped 6 bases, with 14 bases sitting between them. CDR3 sequence (DNA): TGTGCCAGCAGCTTGAAAGGCACGGGATCTGAAGCTTTCTTT. Residues: CASSLKGTGSEAFF.

This chain connects TRBV3-1 (or the pseudogene TRBV3-2) to TRBJ1-6, with a weak D call TRBD1 (5 bases). This CDR3 has 16 residues. Deletions cut 1 base from V and 0 bases from J, with 7 bases between. Germline V lookup: CDR1 LGHDT, CDR2 YNNKEL (reference sequence). CDR3 sequence (DNA): TGTGCCAGCAGCCAAGTCCAGGGCTCCTATAATTCACCCCTCCACTTT. It yields the protein CASSQVQGSYNSPLHF.

Only one count was recorded for this clone. The chain joins TRBV5-1 to TRBJ1-6; D perhaps matches TRBD1 (6 bases). The CDR3 totals 15 residues. V was cut by 1 base and J by 8 bases, with 13 bases left in between. The germline gives CDR1 SGHRS, CDR2 YFSETQ. CDR3 bases: TGCGCCAGCAGCTTGTTCGGTGAGGGGGATTCACCCCTCCACTTT. Residues: CASSLFGEGDSPLHF.

The chain joins TRBV6-5 to TRBJ2-7, with 10 bases identical to TRBD1. The CDR3 totals 14 residues. Trimming cost V 6 bases and J 5 bases; bases outside gene matches: 7. CDR1 MNHEY and CDR2 SVGAGI come from the germline V gene. The CDR3, as DNA: TGTGCCAGCAGCCGCCTGGGACAGGGGAACGAGCAGTACTTC. Its protein product is CASSRLGQGNEQYF.

The gene calls are TRBV29-1 and TRBJ1-1; D not resolved. Germline assignment: CDR1 SQVTM and CDR2 ANQGSEA. V was shortened by 8 bases and J by 1 base, with 14 bases between the two germline ends. The CDR3 totals 13 residues. CDR3 sequence (DNA): TGCAGCTCCGGGGTAGGCCAGAACACTGAAGCTTTCTTT. It is translated as CSSGVGQNTEAFF. Complete variable domain (other parts from reference TRBV29-1 and TRBJ1-1): SAVISQKPSRDICQRGTSLTIQCQVDSQVTMMFWYRQQPGQSLTLIATANQGSEATYESGFVIDKFPISRPNLTFSTLTVSNMSPEDSSIYLCSSGVGQNTEAFFGQGTRLTVV.

The J gene is TRBJ2-4, the V gene TRBV15; 9 bases align to TRBD1. In germline, CDR1 is LNHNV, CDR2 YYDKDF (reference sequence). This CDR3 comprises 16 residues. Trimming took 3 bases from V and 7 from J; bases not matched to a gene: 10. The CDR3 region is CATSSVTGGRGNIQYF. The CDR3, as DNA: TGTGCCACCAGCAGCGTGACAGGGGGACGGGGGAACATTCAGTACTTC.

The V and J genes are TRBV18 and TRBJ2-1; 7 positions match TRBD2. V trimming: 3 bases; J trimming: 3 bases; junction bases outside the gene matches: 5. This CDR3 has 15 residues. Germline lookup yields CDR1 KGHSH and CDR2 LQKENI. CDR3 in DNA: TGTGCCAGCTCACCCCTCCTAGCGGACTACAATGAGCAGTTCTTC. Its protein product is CASSPLLADYNEQFF.

V is TRBV5-1 and J is TRBJ2-6, with a weak D call TRBD2 (6 bases). The CDR3 sequence is 15 residues long. Germline loops: CDR1 SGHRS, CDR2 YFSETQ. The V and J ends lost 2 bases and 2 bases respectively, with 8 bases between them. CDR3 DNA: TGCGCCAGCAGCTTCGGGGGAACTGGGGCCAACGTCCTGACTTTC. It translates to CASSFGGTGANVLTF.